This is a list of T cell receptor beta chains from one sample in a study of cytotoxic CD8 clonotypes in ibrutinib-treated CLL. Clones were read by immunoSEQ multiplex PCR, and TCRdb kept only the in-frame ones, dropping some. The sample shows 200,000 to 250,000 clones, more than 75% of them seen only once. Sample: PBMCs, taken after 12 months of ibrutinib treatment. These receptors were collected from a human donor with chronic lymphocytic leukemia. Each CDR3 is given with its conserved first and last residue. A D gene is named only where the DNA matches it firmly. Size is omitted from some rows. Given values are once, few, many or a class for expanded clones.

>TRBV2|.|TRBJ1-5|.
TGTGCCAGCAGTACATCACCCTCCCGGGGTGCGGATCAGCCCCAGCATTTT
CASSTSPSRGADQPQHF
>TRBV28|.|TRBJ2-1|TRBD1
TGTGCCAGCACGGGACAGGGAATCTTGAGTCCGTTCTTC
CASTGQGILSPFF
>TRBV6-5|.|TRBJ2-2|.
TGTGCCAGCAGCCCCGGGATCCCGAACACCGGGGAGCTGTTTTTT
CASSPGIPNTGELFF
>TRBV14|once|TRBJ2-7|.
TGTGCCAGCAGCCTCGGGACCTACGAGCAGTACTTC
CASSLGTYEQYF
>TRBV2|.|TRBJ2-1|TRBD2
TGTGCCAGCAGTGCCGGAAGCGGGAGAGGAGGGATCTTC
CASSAGSGRGGIF
>TRBV14|.|TRBJ1-2|TRBD1
TGTGCCAGCAGCCAAGAGTTTCGACAGGGGCCCCGTGGCTACACCTTC
CASSQEFRQGPRGYTF
>TRBV19|few|TRBJ2-2|.
TGTGCCAGTAGTATAGAGGGGGCTAGGGGGGAGCTGTTTTTT
CASSIEGARGELFF
>TRBV4-1|.|TRBJ1-1|.
TGCGCCAGCAGCCCTCTTTCGAACACTGAAGCTTTCTTT
CASSPLSNTEAFF
>TRBV4-2|.|TRBJ2-2|TRBD2
TGTGCCAGCAGCCAAGTCCGGGGGGGCCCCACCGGGGAGCTGTTTTTT
CASSQVRGGPTGELFF
>TRBV6-1|.|TRBJ2-7|.
TGTGCCAGCAGTGAGCGACAGGAGTACGAGCAGTACTTC
CASSERQEYEQYF
>TRBV19|.|TRBJ1-2|.
TGTGCCAGTAGTATACGGTACGACAACTATGGCTACACCTTC
CASSIRYDNYGYTF
>TRBV6-1|.|TRBJ2-7|TRBD2
TGTGCCAGCAGTTTGACTAGCGGGAGGGTCTACGAGCAGTACTTC
CASSLTSGRVYEQYF
>TRBV19|.|TRBJ2-1|TRBD2
TGTGCCAGTAGTTCCTCGGGACTAGCGTTCTACAATGAGCAGTTCTTC
CASSSSGLAFYNEQFF
>TRBV19|.|TRBJ2-1|.
TGTGCCAGTAGTACCGCCCACCTGAGACTACAGAAGAATGAGCAGTTCTTC
CASSTAHLRLQKNEQFF
>TRBV5-1|.|TRBJ1-4|TRBD1
TGCGCCAGCAGCGTCCCCGGGACAGGGGAGGAAAAACTGTTTTTT
CASSVPGTGEEKLFF
>TRBV29-1|.|TRBJ1-2|TRBD1
TGCAGCATAACCAGGGGGCCGGGCTATGGCTACACCTTC
CSITRGPGYGYTF
>TRBV27|once|TRBJ1-2|TRBD1
TGTGCCAGCAGTTCTCGACAGGGCCCCCTTAACTATGGCTACACCTTC
CASSSRQGPLNYGYTF
>TRBV13|.|TRBJ1-3|.
TGTGCCAGCAGTTTCTGGAGCTCTGGAAACACCATATATTTT
CASSFWSSGNTIYF
>TRBV5-1|.|TRBJ2-7|.
TGCGCCAGCAGCTTGGATCTTAGTAATTACGAGCAGTACTTC
CASSLDLSNYEQYF
>TRBV27|.|TRBJ1-2|.
TGTGCCAGCAGCACGACAGGATCCTATGGCTACACCTTC
CASSTTGSYGYTF
>TRBV27|.|TRBJ2-7|TRBD1
TGTGCCAGCAGTCAGACAGGGGGTACTTCCTACGAGCAGTACTTC
CASSQTGGTSYEQYF
>TRBV19|.|TRBJ1-6|.
TGTGCCAGTAGTATTGGTGCAGGGACCACTAATTCACCCCTCCACTTT
CASSIGAGTTNSPLHF
>TRBV19|.|TRBJ1-3|.
TGTGCCAGTAGTACAAGAAGATACTCTGGAAACACCATATATTTT
CASSTRRYSGNTIYF
>TRBV25-1|.|TRBJ1-5|.
TGTGCCAGCAGTGGGGGAATGGGGGATAGCAATCAGCCCCAGCATTTT
CASSGGMGDSNQPQHF
>TRBV27|.|TRBJ1-2|.
TGTGCCAGCAGTTTATCGGCCAGGGCGAACTATGGCTACACCTTC
CASSLSARANYGYTF
>TRBV15|.|TRBJ2-3|.
TGTGCCACCAGTTACCGCACAGGGGATACGCAGTATTTT
CATSYRTGDTQYF
>TRBV10-3|.|TRBJ2-7|TRBD1
TGTGCCATCAGACAGGGGCCCTACGAGCAGTACTTC
CAIRQGPYEQYF
>TRBV25-1|.|TRBJ2-2|.
TGTGCCAGCGGTGAATCCAGGGTACCCGGGGAGCTGTTTTTT
CASGESRVPGELFF
>TRBV2|.|TRBJ1-5|.
TGTGCCAGCAGTGGGTCAAGGGATAGCAATCAGCCCCAGCATTTT
CASSGSRDSNQPQHF
>TRBV5-3|few|TRBJ1-2|TRBD1
TGTGCCAGCAGCTCCCTGACAGGGGTAGATGGCTACACCTTC
CASSSLTGVDGYTF
>TRBV27|.|TRBJ1-4|.
TGTGCCAGCAGTCCAGGGACTTTCGGAGGTGAAAAACTGTTTTTT
CASSPGTFGGEKLFF
>TRBV7-6|.|TRBJ1-3|.
TGTGCCAGCAGCTTAGAGGGAGGATCCTCTGGAAACACCATATATTTT
CASSLEGGSSGNTIYF
>TRBV7-9|.|TRBJ1-1|.
TGTGCCAGCTCGCCGCGGGTGGGCAACACTGAAGCTTTCTTT
CASSPRVGNTEAFF
>TRBV29-1|few|TRBJ2-7|TRBD1
TGCAGCGTCTCCGGGACAGGGGGCTACGAGCAGTACTTC
CSVSGTGGYEQYF
>TRBV7-9|.|TRBJ2-7|.
TGTGCCAGCAGTCACCCCCAGCAGCACTACGAGCAGTACTTC
CASSHPQQHYEQYF
>TRBV6-4|.|TRBJ2-1|TRBD1
TGTGCCAGCAGTGACTCCCCAGACAGGGGCAATGAGCAGTTCTTC
CASSDSPDRGNEQFF
>TRBV7-9|.|TRBJ2-1|.
TGTGCCAGCAGTCTCCGGGACTTCAACAATGAGCAGTTCTTC
CASSLRDFNNEQFF
>TRBV18|.|TRBJ2-1|.
TGTGCCAGCTCACCCCCATCCTATCCAGAGCAGTTCTTC
CASSPPSYPEQFF
>TRBV6-1|.|TRBJ2-7|.
TGTGCCCTGGGTCAGAACTACGAGCAGTACTTC
CALGQNYEQYF
>TRBV7-9|.|TRBJ2-7|.
TGTGCCAGCACCAGAGCCTACGAGCAGTACTTC
CASTRAYEQYF
>TRBV27|.|TRBJ1-4|TRBD1
TGTGCCAGCAGTACCCGGACAGGGGGCACTAATGAAAAACTGTTTTTT
CASSTRTGGTNEKLFF
>TRBV27|.|TRBJ2-7|.
TGTGCCAGCAGTTTTTTTATGGACAGCTCCCCCTACGAGCAGTACTTC
CASSFFMDSSPYEQYF
>TRBV18|.|TRBJ2-7|.
TGTGCCAGCTCACCGGGGGCAAACCACTACGAGCAGTACTTC
CASSPGANHYEQYF
>TRBV5-1|.|TRBJ2-6|.
TGCGCCAGCAGCGCCAGGGATGCCAACGTCCTGACTTTC
CASSARDANVLTF
>TRBV27|.|TRBJ2-7|.
TGTGCCAGCAGTTTATTGGGGGGACCCTACGAGCAGTACTTC
CASSLLGGPYEQYF
>TRBV5-1|.|TRBJ2-1|.
TGCGCCAGCAGCTTGCAAGGTAGCAGCACCTACAATGAGCAGTTCTTC
CASSLQGSSTYNEQFF
>TRBV9|few|TRBJ2-3|TRBD2
TGTGCCAGCAGCGTCAGACTAGCGGGAGACGATACGCAGTATTTT
CASSVRLAGDDTQYF
>TRBV20-1|.|TRBJ2-1|.
TGCAGTGCTAGACGGACATTCGAGCAGTTCTTC
CSARRTFEQFF
>TRBV5-1|.|TRBJ1-1|TRBD1
TGCGCCAGCAGCTTGGATCGGACAGGGCTCCCTGAAGCTTTCTTT
CASSLDRTGLPEAFF
>TRBV9|.|TRBJ2-7|.
TGTGCCAGCAGCCCCGGTGGGCCCGGCCAGTACTTC
CASSPGGPGQYF
>TRBV2|.|TRBJ2-1|TRBD2
TGTGCCAGAGGAGGGACTAGGGTCTACAATGAGCAGTTCTTC
CARGGTRVYNEQFF
>TRBV10-3|.|TRBJ2-7|.
TGTGCCATCAGTGAGTCGCGTGGGAGCTCCTACGAGCAGTACTTC
CAISESRGSSYEQYF
>TRBV6-5|.|TRBJ1-1|.
TGTGCCAGCAGTTACTCCCCAGGGACGAACACTGAAGCTTTCTTT
CASSYSPGTNTEAFF
>TRBV5-1|.|TRBJ2-7|TRBD1
TGCGCCAGCAGCCTAGGGACAGGGGGCCCCTACGAGCAGTACTTC
CASSLGTGGPYEQYF
>TRBV7-6|.|TRBJ2-5|TRBD2
TGTGCCAGCAGCATACTGACTAGCGGGATTAGTGGGACCCAGTACTTC
CASSILTSGISGTQYF
>TRBV2|.|TRBJ2-5|.
TGTGCCAGCGGTAACAGCTTGTTCCGGGACGAAGGATCCCAAGAGACCCAGTACTTC
CASGNSLFRDEGSQETQYF
>TRBV2|.|TRBJ2-1|.
TGTGCCAGCAGTGAAATGGGCCTAGTGACCCCTGAGCAGTTCTTC
CASSEMGLVTPEQFF